Presented here are 6 T cell receptor beta chains from one specimen sequenced in a study of identical twins listed by TCRdb under 2016. The library was prepared using 5' RACE. Instrument used: Illumina HiSeq 2000. TCRdb ran its own pipeline on the public reads, namely fastp trimming at Q25 and MiXCR clone calling, and kept in-frame beta chains. Rows with one shared CDR3 protein collapse into an entry with the most common genes and DNA. This sample comprises nearly 650,000 distinct CDR3 sequences, about 7.1% of them detected only once. The ten largest clones add up to roughly 1.6% of the sample. The same data also contributed to another study, on yellow fever vaccine responses in identical twins.

Sequences were obtained from PBMCs. These receptors were taken from a woman aged 18 to 35 in good health.

V gene TRBV5-5 combines with J gene TRBJ2-5, with 11 bases identical to TRBD2. This CDR3 region has 15 residues. Germline V CDR1 and CDR2: SGHKS, YYEKEE (reference sequence). V shed 6 bases, J shed 2 bases, and the junction held 6 bases outside the gene matches. The CDR3 nucleotides are TGTGCCAGCACTCTGACTAGCGGGATTCAAGAGACCCAGTACTTC. Amino acid sequence: CASTLTSGIQETQYF.

This clonotype was seen a handful of times. This chain links TRBV5-1 with TRBJ1-6; TRBD1 is a possible D gene (6 bases). Trimming left V 0 bases short and J 9 bases short, with 10 bases between. The germline gives CDR1 SGHRS, CDR2 YFSETQ. This CDR3 contains 14 residues. The CDR3 bases are TGCGCCAGCAGCTTGGGTGGGGGGCCTTCACCCCTCCACTTT. Translated: CASSLGGGPSPLHF.

Concerning this clonotype: The junction and the germline gene differ at one end; a read error may be behind it. The chain carries TRBV24-1 and TRBJ2-1; 7 bases agree with TRBD2. The CDR3 is 16 residues long. Germline V lookup: CDR1 KGHDR, CDR2 SFDVKD. The CDR3 spells CAASDPGLGGRNEQFF. The CDR3 region has the DNA TGTGCCGCCAGTGATCCCGGACTAGGTGGGCGTAATGAGCAGTTCTTC.

This clonotype showed up many times. J is TRBJ2-2 and V is TRBV5-1; TRBD2 aligns across 10 bases. Germline CDR1 and CDR2: SGHRS and YFSETQ. The CDR3 consists of 18 residues. V dropped 4 bases and J dropped 3; count of bases not matched to a gene: 12. DNA of the CDR3: TGCGCCAGCAGCCGCCTAGCGGGGGAGACAAGGGACACCGGGGAGCTGTTTTTT. It is translated as CASSRLAGETRDTGELFF.

This clonotype was recorded a few times. This rearrangement joins TRBV15 to TRBJ1-5; D is perhaps TRBD1 (5 bases). The CDR3 loop spans 17 amino acids. In germline, CDR1 is LNHNV, CDR2 YYDKDF (reference sequence). Trimming stripped 1 base from V and 2 bases from J, with 15 bases between. The CDR3 protein is CATSRVGLQGGNQPQHF. CDR3 DNA: TGTGCCACCAGCAGAGTAGGTCTACAAGGGGGCAATCAGCCCCAGCATTTT.

The chain recombines TRBV12-3 or TRBV12-4 with TRBJ2-3; D is perhaps TRBD2 (5 bases). Between the trimmed V and J ends, which lost 7 bases and 2 bases, there was a span of 10 bases. The CDR3 spans 13 residues. The CDR3 region is CASTRDYTDTQYF. For the CDR3, the DNA is TGTGCCAGCACCCGAGACTACACAGATACGCAGTATTTT.